The 7 T cell receptor beta chains in this list originate from one sample, sequenced in a study of blood T cells in healthy people across ages (dated by TCRdb to the mid-2010s). Library preparation was by 5' RACE. Sequencing used an Illumina HiSeq 2500. A second 7 to 11 cycle PCR used a sample-barcoded 5' primer and a J-beta primer mix. Through fastp at Q25 and MiXCR, TCRdb rebuilt clones from the public reads, retaining in-frame beta chains. Rows with a matching CDR3 protein are joined into one entry that keeps the most common DNA and genes. Within this sample are 1.4 million to 1.5 million distinct CDR3 sequences, with approximately 42% of them counted one time only. The ten most abundant clones make up roughly 7.9% of the sample. The material sequenced was blood. The receptors shown here come from a woman between 18 and 29 years old in good health.

This clonotype was counted between two and nine times. The gene calls are TRBV11-2 and TRBJ2-3; D may match TRBD1 or TRBD2 (6 bases each). Between the trimmed V and J ends, which lost 3 bases and 6 bases, there was a span of 16 bases. Germline assignment: CDR1 SGHAT and CDR2 FQNNGV. CDR3 length: 15 amino acids. The CDR3 loop reads CASSFRFRGGDTQYF. In nucleotides, the CDR3 is TGTGCCAGCAGCTTTAGATTCAGGGGAGGTGATACGCAGTATTTT. Using reference TRBV11-2 and TRBJ2-3 for the parts outside the CDR3, the full variable domain is EAGVAQSPRYKIIEKRQSVAFWCNPISGHATLYWYQQILGQGPKLLIQFQNNGVVDDSQLPKDRFSAERLKGVDSTLKIQPAKLEDSAVYLCASSFRFRGGDTQYFGPGTRLTVL.

This clonotype was detected only a few times. V usage is TRBV5-1 and J usage is TRBJ2-4; D remains ambiguous. Germline-derived CDR1 and CDR2 are SGHRS and YFSETQ. Between the trimmed V and J ends, which lost 0 bases and 10 bases, there was a span of 8 bases. The CDR3 loop spans 12 amino acids. The CDR3 bases are TGCGCCAGCAGCTTGGAGGCGGATATTCAGTACTTC. Its translation is CASSLEADIQYF.

The chain has TRBV5-1 and TRBJ1-4, with 8 bases lining up with TRBD1. The CDR3 consists of 14 residues. Germline values: CDR1 SGHRS, CDR2 YFSETQ. With 3 bases clipped from V and 8 bases from J, the junction kept 6 bases outside the gene matches. The CDR3 sequence is CASSSTGDEEKLFF. Here the CDR3 DNA reads TGCGCCAGCAGCTCGACAGGGGATGAAGAAAAACTGTTTTTT.

The J gene is TRBJ2-3, the V gene TRBV11-1; 7 bases fit TRBD2. The CDR3 spans 14 residues. With 3 bases clipped from V and 6 bases from J, the junction kept 6 bases outside the gene matches. Germline CDR1 SGHAT, CDR2 FQDESV (reference sequence). DNA for the CDR3: TGTGCCAGCAGCTTTGGACTAGACCTGGATACGCAGTATTTT. It specifies CASSFGLDLDTQYF.

V gene TRBV2 combines with J gene TRBJ2-5; D is unclear. Between the trimmed V and J ends, which lost 2 bases and 1 base, there was a span of 5 bases. CDR3 size: 13 residues. Germline V gene sequence: CDR1 SNHLY, CDR2 FYNNEI. CDR3 sequence: CASSELPQETQYF. The CDR3 DNA is TGTGCCAGCAGTGAACTACCCCAAGAGACCCAGTACTTC.

This chain links TRBV20-1 with TRBJ2-2; D might be TRBD1 (7 bases). Germline lookup yields CDR1 DFQATT and CDR2 SNEGSKA (reference sequence). V shed 5 bases and J shed 5 bases, with 12 bases lying between them. The CDR3 has 13 residues. The CDR3 reads CSAGPGGTGELFF. The DNA for the CDR3 is TGCAGTGCTGGCCCAGGGGGGACCGGGGAGCTGTTTTTT.

The J gene is TRBJ1-4, the V gene TRBV20-1, with unresolved D. Deletions cut 5 bases from V and 6 bases from J, with 13 bases between. This CDR3 region has 13 residues. The germline V gene has CDR1 DFQATT and CDR2 SNEGSKA (reference sequence). This chain's CDR3 is CSALRSRDEKLFF. CDR3 DNA sequence: TGCAGTGCTCTGAGATCGCGGGATGAAAAACTGTTTTTT.